These T cell receptor beta chains were read from a single sample in a study of OX40 agonist ivuxolimab in advanced cancers. The method was immunoSEQ multiplex PCR; TCRdb's version includes in-frame clones alone and lacks a portion of them. The repertoire holds 50,000 to 65,000 clones, with 75% to 90% as singletons. This sample comprised CD4+ or CD8+ T cells sorted from blood, obtained in a trial of the OX40 agonist ivuxolimab. These receptors came from an adult with an advanced solid tumor such as melanoma, head and neck, liver or kidney cancer. Both conserved end residues are part of each CDR3. The D gene is left open where the match is weak. Size is stated for part of the rows, as once, few or many counts, or as a class when the clone is expanded.

v_call: TRBV7-3; j_call: TRBJ2-1; clone_size: .; d_call: .; cdr3_aa: CASSPGVARSNNEQFF; cdr3_nt: TGTGCCAGCAGCCCGGGGGTAGCCCGATCTAACAATGAGCAGTTCTTC
v_call: TRBV12-5; j_call: TRBJ2-5; clone_size: .; d_call: .; cdr3_aa: CASGLVPETQYF; cdr3_nt: TGTGCTAGTGGTTTGGTCCCCGAGACCCAGTACTTC
v_call: TRBV30; j_call: TRBJ2-7; clone_size: once; d_call: .; cdr3_aa: CAWRSVFRGTRSYEQYF; cdr3_nt: TGTGCCTGGAGGAGTGTATTTCGCGGGACCCGCTCCTACGAGCAGTACTTC
v_call: TRBV14; j_call: TRBJ2-7; clone_size: .; d_call: .; cdr3_aa: CASSQGGEQYF; cdr3_nt: TGTGCCAGCAGCCAAGGGGGCGAGCAGTACTTC
v_call: TRBV29-1; j_call: TRBJ1-2; clone_size: .; d_call: TRBD1; cdr3_aa: CSARTGTNYGYTF; cdr3_nt: TGCAGCGCCAGGACAGGGACTAACTATGGCTACACCTTC
v_call: TRBV14; j_call: TRBJ2-1; clone_size: once; d_call: .; cdr3_aa: CASSQEMGVRVGNEQFF; cdr3_nt: TGTGCCAGCAGCCAAGAAATGGGGGTGAGGGTAGGAAATGAGCAGTTCTTC
v_call: TRBV29-1; j_call: TRBJ1-5; clone_size: few; d_call: .; cdr3_aa: CSHRDKGNQPQHF; cdr3_nt: TGCAGCCACCGGGACAAGGGCAATCAGCCCCAGCATTTT
v_call: TRBV7-3; j_call: TRBJ1-2; clone_size: .; d_call: .; cdr3_aa: CASSTRRPLNYGYTF; cdr3_nt: TGTGCCAGCAGCACCCGACGGCCCCTAAACTATGGCTACACCTTC
v_call: TRBV2; j_call: TRBJ2-3; clone_size: once; d_call: TRBD1; cdr3_aa: CASSRNRGRSGTDTQYF; cdr3_nt: TGTGCCAGCAGTCGGAACAGGGGGCGCTCCGGCACAGATACGCAGTATTTT
v_call: TRBV28; j_call: TRBJ2-5; clone_size: .; d_call: TRBD2; cdr3_aa: CASSGRSSGRRRETQYF; cdr3_nt: TGTGCCAGCAGTGGTCGATCTAGCGGGAGGCGCCGGGAGACCCAGTACTTC